This is a list of T cell receptor beta chains from one sample in a study of T cell clonotyping in hematopoietic cell transplantation. The table came from immunoSEQ multiplex PCR; TCRdb's copy has only in-frame clones and leaves some out. The sample lists around 19,000 clones; about 80% were seen once. The specimen comprised peripheral blood mononuclear cells, sampled before stem cell transplant. The origin of the receptors is a man aged 55 to 70 with acute myeloid leukemia. Some clones in this sample may be carry-over from other donors' samples. CDR3s include the opening cysteine and the closing phenylalanine or tryptophan. The D gene is left open where the match is weak. Rows may omit the clone size; those that give it use once, few, many or a size class.

j_call v_call d_call clone_size cdr3_nt cdr3_aa
TRBJ1-1 TRBV11-3 - - TGTGCCAGCAGCTTTCGACAGATGAACACTGAAGCTTTCTTT CASSFRQMNTEAFF
TRBJ2-2 TRBV9 - few TGTGCCAGCAGCCAAGGGGGGGGCTCCTTAACCGGGGAGCTGTTTTTT CASSQGGGSLTGELFF
TRBJ1-3 TRBV6-5 - - TGTGCCAGCAGCCATGTCAACTCTGGGAACACCATATATTTT CASSHVNSGNTIYF
TRBJ2-5 TRBV27 TRBD2 - TGTGCCAGCAGTTCAATAGCGGGGGGTCGCCTGCCTCAAGAGACCCAGTACTTC CASSSIAGGRLPQETQYF
TRBJ2-7 TRBV5-6 - - TGTGCCAGCAGCCTCAGCTCCTACGAGCAGTACTTC CASSLSSYEQYF
TRBJ2-2 TRBV6-4 TRBD2 - TGTGCCAGGCTAGCGGGGGGGGACGCGAACACCGGGGAGCTGTTTTTT CARLAGGDANTGELFF
TRBJ2-2 TRBV4-2 TRBD1 few TGTGCCAGCAGCCAATCGACAGGGCATACCGGGGAGCTGTTTTTT CASSQSTGHTGELFF
TRBJ2-7 TRBV6-5 - - TGTGCCAGCAGTACCCGGCAAGAGGGGGACGAGCAGTACTTC CASSTRQEGDEQYF
TRBJ2-1 TRBV30 - - TGTGCCTGGAGTCTAAGGGTCGGAGGGTATGAGCAGTTCTTC CAWSLRVGGYEQFF
TRBJ1-2 TRBV2 - - TGTGCCAGCAGTGACTCGAGACATCAAGGGGCTCTATATGGCTACACCTTC CASSDSRHQGALYGYTF
TRBJ1-1 TRBV5-1 TRBD1 - TGCGCCAGCAGCTTGAGGCCAGGGGGCAATACTGAAGCTTTCTTT CASSLRPGGNTEAFF
TRBJ2-7 TRBV5-1 TRBD2 - TGCGCCAGCAGCTTGTTGGGGGGGGACGAGCAGTACTTC CASSLLGGDEQYF
TRBJ1-2 TRBV30 - few TGTGCCTGGAGAGGGGACTATAACTATGGCTACACCTTC CAWRGDYNYGYTF
TRBJ2-7 TRBV7-6 TRBD2 - TGTGCCAGCAGCCCGGGGGGTCCCTACGAGCAGTACTTC CASSPGGPYEQYF
TRBJ2-2 TRBV4-3 TRBD2 - TGCGCCAGCAGCCAAGAGAGCGGGGCGGTGAGCACCGGGGAGCTGTTTTTT CASSQESGAVSTGELFF
TRBJ2-7 TRBV20-1 - - TGCAGTACCGACCTCAGCGACGAGCAGTACTTC CSTDLSDEQYF
TRBJ1-5 TRBV7-2 - - TGTGCCAGCACCCGACAGGTTGATCAGCCCCAGCATTTT CASTRQVDQPQHF
TRBJ2-7 TRBV10-3 TRBD1 once TGTGCCATACAGGGGCGCTTATCCTACGAGCAGTACTTC CAIQGRLSYEQYF
TRBJ1-1 TRBV14 - once TGTGCCAGCAGCCCTATTGGAGTAGAGGTGGGGAACACTGAAGCTTTCTTT CASSPIGVEVGNTEAFF
TRBJ1-2 TRBV13 - few TGTGCCAGCAGCTTGAGACAGGAGTCTAACTATGGCTACACCTTC CASSLRQESNYGYTF
TRBJ1-5 TRBV19 TRBD1 - TGTGCCAGTAGACTGACAGGGGAAAATCAGCCCCAGCATTTT CASRLTGENQPQHF
TRBJ2-3 TRBV25-1 TRBD1 once TGTGCCACAAACGACAGGGCTACAGATACGCAGTATTTT CATNDRATDTQYF
TRBJ2-7 TRBV7-6 - - TGTGCCAGCAGCTTACTTTTGGGTTCCGCTAACTACGAGCAGTACTTC CASSLLLGSANYEQYF
TRBJ2-7 TRBV25-1 - - TGTGCCAGCAGGGACGAGGGTTCCTACGAGCAGTACTTC CASRDEGSYEQYF